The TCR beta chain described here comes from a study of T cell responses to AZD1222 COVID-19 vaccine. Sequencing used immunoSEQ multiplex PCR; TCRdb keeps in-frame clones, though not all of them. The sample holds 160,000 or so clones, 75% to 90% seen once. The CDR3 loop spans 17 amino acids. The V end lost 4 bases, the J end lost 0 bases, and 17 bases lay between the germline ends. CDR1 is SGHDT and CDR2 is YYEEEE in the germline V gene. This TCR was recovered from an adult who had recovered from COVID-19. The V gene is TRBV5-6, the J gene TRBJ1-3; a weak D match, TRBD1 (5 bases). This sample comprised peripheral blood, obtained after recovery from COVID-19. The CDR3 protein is CASSRGREAVSGNTIYF. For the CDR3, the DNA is TGTGCCAGCAGCCGGGGACGGGAGGCAGTCTCTGGAAACACCATATATTTT.